This TCR beta chain was documented in a study of early T cells in non-severe SARS-CoV-2 infection. Study-level background: The chains were unpaired, and the sequenced material was bulk RNA from unsorted whole blood.

At least ten counts were recorded for this clonotype. Attachment of unique molecular identifiers to individual cDNA molecules was performed. Each CDR3 protein gets one entry after TCRdb re-called the 5' RACE reads with MiXCR. The table lists about 48,000 distinct CDR3 sequences, about 5.6% of them singletons. Material for sequencing was whole blood. This TCR was recovered from an adult who was a healthcare worker with PCR-confirmed SARS-CoV-2 infection or an uninfected control (not recorded which).

The CDR3 region has the DNA TGTGCCAGCAGCATTACAGGGGGCAAGTACGAGCAGTACTTC. It translates to CASSITGGKYEQYF. The V gene is TRBV7-2, the J gene TRBJ2-7, with 9 positions matching TRBD1. J was trimmed by 4 bases and V by 5 bases; bases with no gene match: 6. The CDR3 is made up of 14 amino acids. CDR1 and CDR2 (germline): SGHTA, FQGNSA.